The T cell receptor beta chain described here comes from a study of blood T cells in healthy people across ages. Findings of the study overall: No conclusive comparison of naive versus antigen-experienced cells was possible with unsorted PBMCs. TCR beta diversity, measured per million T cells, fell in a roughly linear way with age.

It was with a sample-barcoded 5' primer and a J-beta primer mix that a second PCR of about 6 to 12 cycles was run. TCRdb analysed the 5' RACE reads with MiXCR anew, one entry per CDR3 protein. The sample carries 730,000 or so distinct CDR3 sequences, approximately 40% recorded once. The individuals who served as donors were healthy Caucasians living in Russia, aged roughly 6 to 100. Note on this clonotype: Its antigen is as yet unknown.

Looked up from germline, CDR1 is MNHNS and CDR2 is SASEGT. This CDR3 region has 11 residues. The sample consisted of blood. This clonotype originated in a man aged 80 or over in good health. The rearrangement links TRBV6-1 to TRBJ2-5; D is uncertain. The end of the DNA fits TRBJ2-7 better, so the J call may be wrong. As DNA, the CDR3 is TGTGCCAGCGTCAGAAGGGACGAGCAGTACTTC. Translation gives CASVRRDEQYF.